This T cell receptor beta chain came from a study of blood T cell repertoires in COVID-19. As for the study in general: From the United States, Italy and Spain came samples of acute and convalescent COVID-19. PBMCs, B-cell-depleted T cells, or T cells were the source of the cDNA or gDNA that made up the material.

V shed 4 bases and J shed 7 bases, with 19 bases lying between them. The CDR3 loop spans 15 amino acids. The germline gives CDR1 SEHNR, CDR2 FQNEAQ (reference sequence). Original data processing: Reference gene primer amplification gave estimated nucleated cell counts. Sequencing was performed with immunoSEQ multiplex PCR; in TCRdb, only in-frame clones are kept and a portion is missing. V and J calls and clone size are copied from that table; D and trimming were computed from the DNA. The data show about 140,000 clones, less than 85% seen once. Sequenced input: peripheral blood. The receptor comes from a woman older than 75 in a cohort sampled during active or convalescent COVID-19. The chain is built from TRBV7-9 and TRBJ1-2, with D maybe TRBD1 (6 bases). CDR3 protein: CASSSGQTPLRGYTF. The CDR3 DNA reads TGTGCCAGCAGCTCTGGACAGACCCCGCTCCGTGGCTACACCTTC. Filled out from reference TRBV7-9 and TRBJ1-2, the complete variable domain reads DTGVSQNPRHKITKRGQNVTFRCDPISEHNRLYWYRQTLGQGPEFLTYFQNEAQLEKSRLLSDRFSAERPKGSFSTLEIQRTEQGDSAMYLCASSSGQTPLRGYTFGSGTRLTVV.